These T cell receptor beta chains were read from a single sample in a study of cytomegalovirus exposure and HLA in healthy donors. Repertoires were generated with immunoSEQ multiplex PCR, while TCRdb's copy carries only in-frame clones and drops some. Counted here are fewer than 40,000 clones, about 70% occurring once; the ten biggest clones make up 10%. Material for sequencing was PBMCs. Receptor source: a man aged 35-49 years in good health and CMV-seropositive. Both conserved end residues are part of each CDR3. D genes are given only for firm matches. Only part of the rows carry a size: once, few, many, or a class if the clone is expanded.

.,TRBJ2-2,TRBV12-5,.,CASGYTSGNTGELFF,TGTGCTAGTGGTTATACAAGCGGGAACACCGGGGAGCTGTTTTTT
.,TRBJ2-7,TRBV5-1,.,CASSLAAGPREQYF,TGCGCCAGCAGCTTGGCGGCAGGGCCAAGGGAGCAGTACTTC
TRBD1,TRBJ1-4,TRBV2,once,CASSGQGRNEKLFF,TGTGCCAGCAGTGGACAGGGACGTAATGAAAAACTGTTTTTT
.,TRBJ2-3,TRBV11-2,.,CASGGAARGWGTDTQYF,TGTGCCAGCGGAGGGGCCGCCCGGGGCTGGGGCACAGATACGCAGTATTTT
.,TRBJ1-1,TRBV6-5,.,CASSYLDSNTEAFF,TGTGCCAGCAGTTACTTAGACAGCAACACTGAAGCTTTCTTT
.,TRBJ1-3,TRBV28,.,CASSSRLISGNTIYF,TGTGCCAGCAGTTCCCGACTGATCTCTGGAAACACCATATATTTT
TRBD1,TRBJ2-3,TRBV6-1,.,CASGQGARTDTQYF,TGTGCCAGCGGACAGGGGGCGCGGACAGATACGCAGTATTTT
.,TRBJ2-7,TRBV5-1,once,CASSLAGGDEQYF,TGCGCCAGCAGCTTGGCCGGGGGAGACGAGCAGTACTTC
.,TRBJ2-7,TRBV7-9,.,CASNLGVGTYEQYF,TGTGCCAGTAACCTCGGTGTCGGGACCTACGAGCAGTACTTC
.,TRBJ2-7,TRBV18,.,CASSPWEGGAEQYF,TGTGCCAGCTCACCATGGGAGGGGGGGGCCGAGCAGTACTTC
.,TRBJ2-3,TRBV28,few,CASNSGEDTQYF,TGTGCCAGCAACTCGGGGGAGGATACGCAGTATTTT
.,TRBJ2-2,TRBV10-3,.,CAITYTGTYVTGELFF,TGTGCCATCACCTATACCGGGACATATGTTACCGGGGAGCTGTTTTTT
TRBD1,TRBJ1-4,TRBV4-1,.,CASSPGTGGVANEKLFF,TGCGCCAGCAGCCCGGGGACAGGGGGTGTTGCTAATGAAAAACTGTTTTTT
.,TRBJ1-1,TRBV7-2,.,CASSLWGGNTEAFF,TGTGCCAGCAGCTTATGGGGGGGTAACACTGAAGCTTTCTTT
.,TRBJ2-5,TRBV29-1,.,CSVADGEQYF,TGCAGCGTGGCGGACGGGGAGCAGTACTTC
TRBD1,TRBJ1-6,TRBV19,once,CVSSTFDRVYNSPLHF,TGTGTCAGTAGTACCTTCGACAGGGTCTATAATTCACCCCTCCACTTT
TRBD1,TRBJ1-5,TRBV6-1,once,CASSSRTGNNQPQHF,TGTGCCAGCAGTAGCCGGACAGGGAACAATCAGCCCCAGCATTTT
.,TRBJ2-7,TRBV9,.,CASSLTAASSYEQYF,TGTGCCAGCAGCTTAACGGCAGCGAGCTCCTACGAGCAGTACTTC
TRBD2,TRBJ2-3,TRBV7-2,few,CASSLISGGGTDTQYF,TGTGCCAGCAGCTTGATTAGCGGGGGGGGCACAGATACGCAGTATTTT
TRBD1,TRBJ1-5,TRBV29-1,.,CSVECQGALQPQHF,TGCAGCGTTGAATGCCAGGGGGCACTTCAGCCCCAGCATTTT
.,TRBJ1-1,TRBV5-1,.,CTSSLESGNTEAFF,TGCACCAGCAGCTTGGAATCAGGGAACACTGAAGCTTTCTTT
TRBD2,TRBJ2-7,TRBV7-2,few,CASSAGLGEGYEQYF,TGTGCCAGCAGCGCGGGACTCGGGGAGGGGTACGAGCAGTACTTC
.,TRBJ2-7,TRBV21-1,.,CASSGTGDYEQYF,TGTGCCAGCAGCGGGACAGGGGACTACGAGCAGTACTTC
TRBD2,TRBJ2-4,TRBV7-2,.,CASSLRGSGGAGEDIQYF,TGTGCCAGCAGCCTCCGGGGTAGCGGGGGGGCCGGGGAAGACATTCAGTACTTC